This T cell receptor (beta chain) was documented in a study of CD4 and CD8 cells across lung adenocarcinoma regions. The CDR3 consists of 14 residues. The V gene's germline CDR1 is MNHNS and CDR2 SASEGT. Localized lung adenocarcinoma, a non-small cell lung cancer, affected the donors. TCRdb recomputed calls from the PCR reads with MiXCR, one row per CDR3 protein. The sample yields 12,000 or so distinct CDR3 sequences, 53% seen once. This rearrangement joins TRBV6-1 to TRBJ2-3; 7 nucleotides line up with TRBD2. This TCR came from a female donor with lung adenocarcinoma. The CD4 and CD8 labels of this study may be unreliable. The sequenced material came from CD8+ T cells from the center of a lung tumor. The CDR3 sequence: CAGSGAGGKETQYF. CDR3 nucleotides: TGTGCGGGCAGTGGAGCCGGGGGGAAAGAGACGCAGTATTTT.